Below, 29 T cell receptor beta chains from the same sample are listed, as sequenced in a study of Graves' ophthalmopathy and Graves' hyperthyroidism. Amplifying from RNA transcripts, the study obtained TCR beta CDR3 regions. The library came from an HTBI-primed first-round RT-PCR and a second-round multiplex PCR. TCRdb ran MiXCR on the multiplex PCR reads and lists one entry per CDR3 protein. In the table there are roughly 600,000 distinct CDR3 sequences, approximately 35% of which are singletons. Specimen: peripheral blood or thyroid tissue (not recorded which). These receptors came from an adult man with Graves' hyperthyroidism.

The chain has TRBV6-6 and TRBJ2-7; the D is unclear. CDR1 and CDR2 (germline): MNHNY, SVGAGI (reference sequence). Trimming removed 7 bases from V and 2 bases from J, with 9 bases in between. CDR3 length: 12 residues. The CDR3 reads CASTAAAYEQYF. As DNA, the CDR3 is TGTGCCAGCACCGCAGCCGCCTACGAGCAGTACTTC.

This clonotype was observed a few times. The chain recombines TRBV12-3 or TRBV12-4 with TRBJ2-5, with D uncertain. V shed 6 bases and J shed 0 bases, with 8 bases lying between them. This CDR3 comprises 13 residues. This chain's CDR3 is CASSTTHQETQYF. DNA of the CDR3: TGTGCCAGCAGCACGACTCACCAAGAGACCCAGTACTTC.

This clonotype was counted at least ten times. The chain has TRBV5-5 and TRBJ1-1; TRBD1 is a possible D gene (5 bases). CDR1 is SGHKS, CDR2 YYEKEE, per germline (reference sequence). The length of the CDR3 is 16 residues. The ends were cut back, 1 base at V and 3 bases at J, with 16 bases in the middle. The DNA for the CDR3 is TGTGCCAGCAGCTTGATTTCGGAGGGGATATACACTGAAGCTTTCTTT. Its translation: CASSLISEGIYTEAFF. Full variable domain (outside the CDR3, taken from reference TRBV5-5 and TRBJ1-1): DAGVTQSPTHLIKTRGQQVTLRCSPISGHKSVSWYQQVLGQGPQFIFQYYEKEERGRGNFPDRFSARQFPNYSSELNVNALLLGDSALYLCASSLISEGIYTEAFFGQGTRLTVV.

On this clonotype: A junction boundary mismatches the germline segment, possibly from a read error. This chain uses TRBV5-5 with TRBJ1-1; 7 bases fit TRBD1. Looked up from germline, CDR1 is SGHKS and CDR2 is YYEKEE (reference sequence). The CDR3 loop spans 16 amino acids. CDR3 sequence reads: CASSPQHLTGNTEASF. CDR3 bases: TGTGCCAGCAGTCCACAACACCTGACAGGGAACACTGAAGCTTCCTTT.

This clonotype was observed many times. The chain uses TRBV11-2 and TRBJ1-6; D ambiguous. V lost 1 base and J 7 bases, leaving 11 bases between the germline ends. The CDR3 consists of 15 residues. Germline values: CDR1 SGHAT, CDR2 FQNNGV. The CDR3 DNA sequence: TGTGCCAGCAGCTTAGGGTTGGCATCGAATTCACCCCTCCACTTT. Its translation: CASSLGLASNSPLHF.

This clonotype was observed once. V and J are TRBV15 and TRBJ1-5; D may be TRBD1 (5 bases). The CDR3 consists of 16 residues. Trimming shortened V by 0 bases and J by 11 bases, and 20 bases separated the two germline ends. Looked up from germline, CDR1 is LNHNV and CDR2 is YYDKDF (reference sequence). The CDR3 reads CATSRDQRGAEETQHF. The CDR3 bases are TGTGCCACCAGCAGAGATCAACGAGGGGCAGAGGAGACCCAGCATTTT.

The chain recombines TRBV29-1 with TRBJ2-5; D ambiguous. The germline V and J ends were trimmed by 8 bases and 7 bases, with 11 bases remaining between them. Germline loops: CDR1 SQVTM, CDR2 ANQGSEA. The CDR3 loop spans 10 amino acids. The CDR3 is CSQGLGTQYF. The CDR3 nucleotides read TGCAGCCAAGGGCTGGGGACCCAGTACTTC.

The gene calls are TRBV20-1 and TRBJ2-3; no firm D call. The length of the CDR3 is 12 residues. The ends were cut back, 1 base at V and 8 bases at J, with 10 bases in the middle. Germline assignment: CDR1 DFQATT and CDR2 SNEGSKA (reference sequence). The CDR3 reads CSARGVSGTQYF. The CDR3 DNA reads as TGCAGTGCTAGAGGGGTTTCGGGTACGCAGTATTTT.

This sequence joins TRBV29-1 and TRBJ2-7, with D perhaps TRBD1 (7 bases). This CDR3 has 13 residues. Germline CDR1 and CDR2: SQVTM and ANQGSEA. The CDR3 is CSLGAGQSYEQYF. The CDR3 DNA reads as TGCAGTTTAGGGGCGGGACAGTCCTACGAGCAGTACTTC.

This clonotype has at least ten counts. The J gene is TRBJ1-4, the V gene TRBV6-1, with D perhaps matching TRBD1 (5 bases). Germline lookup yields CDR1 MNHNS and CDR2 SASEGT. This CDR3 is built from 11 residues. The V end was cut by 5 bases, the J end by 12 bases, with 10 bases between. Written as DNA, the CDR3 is TGTGCCAGCAGTAAGGGACCGCAACTGTTTTTT. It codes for CASSKGPQLFF.

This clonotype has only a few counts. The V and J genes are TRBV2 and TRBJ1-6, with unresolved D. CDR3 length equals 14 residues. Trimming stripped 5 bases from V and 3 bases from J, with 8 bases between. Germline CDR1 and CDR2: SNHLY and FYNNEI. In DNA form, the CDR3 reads TGTGCCAGCAGTTCAAATTACTATAATTCACCCCTCCACTTT. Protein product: CASSSNYYNSPLHF.

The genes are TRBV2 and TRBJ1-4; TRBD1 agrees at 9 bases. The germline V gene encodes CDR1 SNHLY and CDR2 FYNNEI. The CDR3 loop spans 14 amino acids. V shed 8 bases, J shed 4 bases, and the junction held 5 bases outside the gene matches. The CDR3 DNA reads TGTGCCAGCTTCCACAGGGGGCTTAATGAAAAACTGTTTTTT. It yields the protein CASFHRGLNEKLFF.

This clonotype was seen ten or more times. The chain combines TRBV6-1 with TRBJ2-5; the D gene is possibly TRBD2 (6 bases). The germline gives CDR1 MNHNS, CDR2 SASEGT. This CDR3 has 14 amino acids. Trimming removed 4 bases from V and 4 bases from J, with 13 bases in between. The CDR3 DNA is TGTGCCAGCAGTGGGTACGGGGGAGTAGAGACCCAGTACTTC. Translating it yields CASSGYGGVETQYF.

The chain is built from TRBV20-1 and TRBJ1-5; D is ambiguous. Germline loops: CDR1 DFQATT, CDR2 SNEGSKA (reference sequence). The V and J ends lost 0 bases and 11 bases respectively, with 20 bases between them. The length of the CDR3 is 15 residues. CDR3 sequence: CSARELAGLRETQHF. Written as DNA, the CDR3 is TGCAGTGCTAGAGAACTAGCGGGTTTAAGGGAGACCCAGCATTTT.

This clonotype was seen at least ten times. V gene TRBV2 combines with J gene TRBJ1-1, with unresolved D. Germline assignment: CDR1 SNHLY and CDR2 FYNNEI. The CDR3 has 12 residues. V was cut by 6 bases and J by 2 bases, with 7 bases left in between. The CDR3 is CASRELNTEAFF. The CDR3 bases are TGTGCCAGCAGAGAGCTTAACACTGAAGCTTTCTTT. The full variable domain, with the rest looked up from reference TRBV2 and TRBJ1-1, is EPEVTQTPSHQVTQMGQEVILRCVPISNHLYFYWYRQILGQKVEFLVSFYNNEISEKSEIFDDQFSVERPDGSNFTLKIRSTKLEDSAMYFCASRELNTEAFFGQGTRLTVV.

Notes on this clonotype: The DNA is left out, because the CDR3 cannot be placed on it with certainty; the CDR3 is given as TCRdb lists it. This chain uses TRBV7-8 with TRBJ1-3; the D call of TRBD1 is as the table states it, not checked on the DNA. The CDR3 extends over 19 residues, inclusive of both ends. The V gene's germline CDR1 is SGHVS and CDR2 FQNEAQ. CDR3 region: CASSFYICSARVAGNTIYF.

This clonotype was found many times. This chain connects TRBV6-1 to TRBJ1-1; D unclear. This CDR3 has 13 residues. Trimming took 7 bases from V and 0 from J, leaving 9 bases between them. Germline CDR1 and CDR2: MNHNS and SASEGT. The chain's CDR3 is CASKGRVNTEAFF. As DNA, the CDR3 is TGTGCCAGCAAAGGACGGGTGAACACTGAAGCTTTCTTT.

The chain's CDR3 is CASSLRTRVVGPDTQYF. The CDR3 DNA is TGTGCCAGCAGCTTGAGGACCAGGGTAGTAGGGCCAGATACGCAGTATTTT. V and J are TRBV7-2 and TRBJ2-3; a possible D gene is TRBD1 (5 bases). There are 17 residues in the CDR3. V was pared by 3 bases and J by 4 bases, with 20 bases between. From germline, CDR1 is SGHTA and CDR2 FQGNSA.

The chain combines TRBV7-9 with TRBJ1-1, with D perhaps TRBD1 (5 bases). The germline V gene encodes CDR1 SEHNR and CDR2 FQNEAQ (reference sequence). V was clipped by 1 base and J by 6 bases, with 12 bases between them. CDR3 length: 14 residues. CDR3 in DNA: TGTGCCAGCAGCTTAGAGGGGATAGACGCTGAAGCTTTCTTT. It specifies CASSLEGIDAEAFF.

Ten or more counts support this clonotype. The DNA for the CDR3 is TGTGCCAGCACCAGGGGGTTGGATTTCAAAGAGACCCAGTACTTC. It codes for CASTRGLDFKETQYF. This chain links TRBV2 with TRBJ2-5, with 7 bases fitting TRBD1. The germline V gene has CDR1 SNHLY and CDR2 FYNNEI. V dropped 7 bases and J dropped 3; count of bases not matched to a gene: 11. The CDR3 is made up of 15 amino acids.

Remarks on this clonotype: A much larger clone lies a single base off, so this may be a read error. CDR3 region: CSASAVEGRRPQHF. CDR3 in DNA: TGCAGTGCTAGTGCGGTGGAGGGGCGGCGGCCCCAGCATTTT. The chain combines TRBV20-1 with TRBJ1-5; TRBD1 might be the D (5 bases). Germline CDR1 is DFQATT and CDR2 is SNEGSKA (reference sequence). There are 14 residues in the CDR3. The V and J ends lost 3 bases and 9 bases respectively, with 18 bases between them.

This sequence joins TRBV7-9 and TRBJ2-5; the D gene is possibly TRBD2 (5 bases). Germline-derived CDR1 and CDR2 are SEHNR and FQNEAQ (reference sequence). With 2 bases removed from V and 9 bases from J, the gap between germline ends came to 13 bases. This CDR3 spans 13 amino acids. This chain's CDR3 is CASSLSGLEAQYF. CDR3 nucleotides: TGTGCCAGCAGCTTATCAGGTCTGGAGGCCCAGTACTTC.

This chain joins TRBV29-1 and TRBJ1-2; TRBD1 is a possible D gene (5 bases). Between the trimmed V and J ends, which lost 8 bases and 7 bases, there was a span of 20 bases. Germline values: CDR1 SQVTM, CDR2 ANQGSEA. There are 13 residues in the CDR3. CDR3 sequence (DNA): TGCAGCTTGCCCGGGGGTAGGACGGGTGGCTACACCTTC. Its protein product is CSLPGGRTGGYTF.

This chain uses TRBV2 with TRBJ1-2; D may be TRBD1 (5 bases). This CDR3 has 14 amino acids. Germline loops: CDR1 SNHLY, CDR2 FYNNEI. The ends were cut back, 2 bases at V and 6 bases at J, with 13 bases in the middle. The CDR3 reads CASSEREAGDGYTF. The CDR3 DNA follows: TGTGCCAGCAGTGAAAGGGAAGCGGGGGATGGCTACACCTTC.

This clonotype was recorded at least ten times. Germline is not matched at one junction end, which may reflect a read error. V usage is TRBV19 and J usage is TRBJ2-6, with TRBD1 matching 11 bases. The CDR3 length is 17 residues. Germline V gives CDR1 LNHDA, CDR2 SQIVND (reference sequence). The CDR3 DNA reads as TGTGCCAGTAGAAGTGGACAGGGGGCCCCTGGAGCCAACGTCCTGACTTTC. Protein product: CASRSGQGAPGANVLTF.

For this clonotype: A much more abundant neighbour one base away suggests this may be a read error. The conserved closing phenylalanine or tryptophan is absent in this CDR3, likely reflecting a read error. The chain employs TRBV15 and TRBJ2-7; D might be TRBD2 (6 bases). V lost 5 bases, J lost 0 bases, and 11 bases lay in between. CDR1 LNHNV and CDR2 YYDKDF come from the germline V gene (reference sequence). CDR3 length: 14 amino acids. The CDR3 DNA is TGTGCCACCAGCGACCCCGGGAGCTCCTACGAGCAGTACCTC. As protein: CATSDPGSSYEQYL.

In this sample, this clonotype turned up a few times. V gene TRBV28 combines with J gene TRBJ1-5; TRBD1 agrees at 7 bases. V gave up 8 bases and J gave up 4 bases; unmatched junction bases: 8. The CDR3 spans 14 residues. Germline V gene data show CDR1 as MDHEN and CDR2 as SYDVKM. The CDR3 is CASARQGGNQPQHF. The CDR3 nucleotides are TGTGCCAGCGCCAGACAGGGTGGTAATCAGCCCCAGCATTTT. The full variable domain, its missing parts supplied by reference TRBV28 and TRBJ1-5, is DVKVTQSSRYLVKRTGEKVFLECVQDMDHENMFWYRQDPGLGLRLIYFSYDVKMKEKGDIPEGYSVSREKKERFSLILESASTNQTSMYLCASARQGGNQPQHFGDGTRLSIL.

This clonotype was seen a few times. CDR3 bases: TGTGCCAGCAGCCTCGATGACAACGAGCAGTACTTC. This encodes CASSLDDNEQYF. The rearrangement joins TRBV2 to TRBJ2-7; D gene uncertain. V dropped 6 bases and J dropped 5 bases, with 11 bases sitting between them. The CDR3 length is 12 residues. Germline CDR1 SNHLY, CDR2 FYNNEI.

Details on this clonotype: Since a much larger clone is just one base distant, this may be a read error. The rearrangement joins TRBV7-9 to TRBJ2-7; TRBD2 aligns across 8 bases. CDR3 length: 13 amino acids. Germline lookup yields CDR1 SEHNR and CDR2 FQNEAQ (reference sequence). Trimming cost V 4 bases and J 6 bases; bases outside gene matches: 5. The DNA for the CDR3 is TGTGCCAGCAGCTCGACTAGCGCCTGCGAGCAGTACTTC. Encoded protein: CASSSTSACEQYF.